In its sample, the clone carrying this TCR beta chain was seen many times. Its antigen remains unknown. The data stem from a study of T cells after posttransplantation cyclophosphamide. Whole-study findings and limits: TRB overlap between skin or GI tissue T cells and blood was limited. Donor CD8+ memory clones often dominated recipient blood repertoires at later times.

The CDR3 extends over 15 amino acids. Per the germline V gene, CDR1 is KGHSH and CDR2 is LQKENI. V trimming: 3 bases; J trimming: 9 bases; junction bases outside the gene matches: 11. Busulfan-fludarabine conditioning, marrow transplant, and cyclophosphamide on days +3 and +4 were administered. Repertoires were generated with immunoSEQ multiplex PCR, while TCRdb's copy carries only in-frame clones and drops some. Found here are 8,500 to 13,000 clones, no singletons; the ten largest cover approximately 15%. The sequence derives from a female patient aged 35-55 years who received an allogeneic stem cell transplant from a related donor, was CMV-positive, and had no GVHD. Some T cells could come from the graft donor. The sequencing used PBMCs, collected after allogeneic stem cell transplant with posttransplant cyclophosphamide. The chain recombines TRBV18 with TRBJ2-1; 7 bases line up with TRBD1. CDR3 loop: CASSPMTGLPSEQFF. CDR3 DNA: TGTGCCAGCTCACCGATGACAGGGCTCCCGAGTGAGCAGTTCTTC.